This T cell receptor (beta chain) was observed in a study of OX40 agonist ivuxolimab in advanced cancers. Study-level background: Patients with hepatocellular carcinoma, melanoma, renal cell or head and neck cancer made up the dose-escalation patients.

Trimming shortened V by 6 bases and J by 1 base, and 15 bases separated the two germline ends. The CDR3 runs to 15 residues. Germline assignment: CDR1 MDHEN and CDR2 SYDVKM. TCRdb's table, derived via immunoSEQ multiplex PCR, lists solely in-frame clones and lacks some. The table records around 30,000 clones, 86% of them present only once. The chain has TRBV28 and TRBJ1-1, with D possibly matching TRBD1 (5 bases). The sequences come from CD4+ or CD8+ T cells sorted from blood, collected in a trial of the OX40 agonist ivuxolimab. The TCR was taken from an adult with an advanced solid tumor such as melanoma, head and neck, liver or kidney cancer. This CDR3 is CASSRRPGKNTEAFF. CDR3 coding DNA: TGTGCCAGCAGCCGACGACCAGGGAAGAACACTGAAGCTTTCTTT.